The present entry profiles one TCR beta chain with its context. Germline CDR1 and CDR2: SGHTA and FQGNSA. V was pared by 3 bases and J by 3 bases, with 14 bases of the junction left unmatched. The CDR3 contains 19 residues. This sample is drawn from a study of blood T cell repertoires in COVID-19. Across the study: PBMCs, B-cell-depleted T cells, or T cells were the source of the cDNA or gDNA that made up the material.

Study processing details: Amplification of reference gene primers was used by the study to estimate nucleated cell counts. Clones were read by immunoSEQ multiplex PCR, and TCRdb kept only the in-frame ones, dropping some. The DNA was the basis for D and trimming; V, J and clone size are from that table. In the table there are 130,000 to 150,000 clones, about three quarters of which are singletons. The sequencing input was peripheral blood. This TCR came from a woman aged 55 to 70 with acute or convalescent COVID-19. The V call is TRBV7-2, the J call TRBJ2-7, with 13 nucleotides matching TRBD2. The CDR3 coding sequence is TGTGCCAGCAGCTTCTTATTCCAGTGGACTAGCGGGAGTCTCTACGAGCAGTACTTC. Translation: CASSFLFQWTSGSLYEQYF.